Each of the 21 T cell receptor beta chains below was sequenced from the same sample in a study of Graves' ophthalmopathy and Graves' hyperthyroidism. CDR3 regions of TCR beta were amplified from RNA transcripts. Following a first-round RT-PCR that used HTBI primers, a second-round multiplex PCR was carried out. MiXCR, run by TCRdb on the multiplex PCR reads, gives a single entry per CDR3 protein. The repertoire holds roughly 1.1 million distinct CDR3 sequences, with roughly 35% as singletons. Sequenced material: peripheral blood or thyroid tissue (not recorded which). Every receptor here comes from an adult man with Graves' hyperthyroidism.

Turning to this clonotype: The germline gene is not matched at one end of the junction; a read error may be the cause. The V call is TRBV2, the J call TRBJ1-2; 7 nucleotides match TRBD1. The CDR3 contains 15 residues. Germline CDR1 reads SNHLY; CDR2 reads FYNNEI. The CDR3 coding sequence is TGCGCCAGCAGCCAAGAGGGGGCCGGCTTCTATGGCTACACCTTC. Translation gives CASSQEGAGFYGYTF.

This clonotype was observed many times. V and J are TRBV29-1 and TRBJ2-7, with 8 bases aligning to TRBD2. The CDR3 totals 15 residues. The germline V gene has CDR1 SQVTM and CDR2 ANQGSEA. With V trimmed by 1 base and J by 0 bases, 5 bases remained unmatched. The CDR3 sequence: CSVEVCSGVSYEQYF. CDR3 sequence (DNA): TGCAGCGTTGAAGTGTGTAGCGGGGTCTCCTACGAGCAGTACTTC.

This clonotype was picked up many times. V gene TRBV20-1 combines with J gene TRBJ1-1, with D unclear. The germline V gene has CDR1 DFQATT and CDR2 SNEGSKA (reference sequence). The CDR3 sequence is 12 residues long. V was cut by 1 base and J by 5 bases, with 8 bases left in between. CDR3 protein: CSARVQATEAFF. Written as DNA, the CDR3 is TGCAGTGCTAGAGTCCAAGCGACTGAAGCTTTCTTT.

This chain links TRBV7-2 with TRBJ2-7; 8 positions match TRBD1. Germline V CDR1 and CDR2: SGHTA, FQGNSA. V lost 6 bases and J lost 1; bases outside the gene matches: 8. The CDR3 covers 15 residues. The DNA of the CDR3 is TGTGCCAGCAGAGAAACCGGGACAGGTTCCTACGAGCAGTACTTC. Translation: CASRETGTGSYEQYF.

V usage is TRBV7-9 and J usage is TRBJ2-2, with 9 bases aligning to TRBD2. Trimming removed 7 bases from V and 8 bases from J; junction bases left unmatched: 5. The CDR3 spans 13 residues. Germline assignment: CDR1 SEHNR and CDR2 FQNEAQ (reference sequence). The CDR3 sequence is CASTLAGRGELFF. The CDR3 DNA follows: TGTGCCAGCACCCTAGCGGGGCGGGGGGAGCTGTTTTTT.

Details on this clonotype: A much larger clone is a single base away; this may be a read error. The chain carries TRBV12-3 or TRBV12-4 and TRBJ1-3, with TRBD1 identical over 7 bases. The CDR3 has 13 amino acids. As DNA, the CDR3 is TGTGCCGGCAGTTCAGACAGGGAGGACACCATATATTTT. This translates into CAGSSDREDTIYF.

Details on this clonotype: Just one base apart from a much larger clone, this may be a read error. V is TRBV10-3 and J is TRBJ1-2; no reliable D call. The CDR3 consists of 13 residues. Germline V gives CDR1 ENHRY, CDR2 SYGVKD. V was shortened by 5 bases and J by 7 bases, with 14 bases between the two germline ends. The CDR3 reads CAISYGESTGYTF. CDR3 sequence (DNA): TGTGCCATCAGTTACGGCGAAAGTACTGGCTACACCTTC.

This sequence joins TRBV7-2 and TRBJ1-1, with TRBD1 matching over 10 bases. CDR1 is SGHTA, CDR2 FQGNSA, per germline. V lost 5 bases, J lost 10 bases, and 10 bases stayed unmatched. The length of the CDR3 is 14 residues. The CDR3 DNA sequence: TGTGCCAGCAGCCGACAGGGGGCTGATTATCGAGCTTTCTTT. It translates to CASSRQGADYRAFF.

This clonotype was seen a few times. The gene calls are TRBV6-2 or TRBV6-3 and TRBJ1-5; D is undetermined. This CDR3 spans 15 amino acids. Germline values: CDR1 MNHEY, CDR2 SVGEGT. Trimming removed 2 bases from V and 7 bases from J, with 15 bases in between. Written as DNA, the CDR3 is TGTGCCAGCAGTTACGGTGCCGCTGAAAGCCAGCCCCAGCATTTT. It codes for CASSYGAAESQPQHF.

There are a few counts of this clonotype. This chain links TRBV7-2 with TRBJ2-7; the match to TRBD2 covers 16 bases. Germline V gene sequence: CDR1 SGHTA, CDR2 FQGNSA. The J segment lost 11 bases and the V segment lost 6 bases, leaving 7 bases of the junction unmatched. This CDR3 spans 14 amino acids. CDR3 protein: CASRTGTSGRAEYF. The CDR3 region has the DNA TGTGCCAGCAGGACCGGGACTAGCGGGAGGGCGGAGTACTTC.

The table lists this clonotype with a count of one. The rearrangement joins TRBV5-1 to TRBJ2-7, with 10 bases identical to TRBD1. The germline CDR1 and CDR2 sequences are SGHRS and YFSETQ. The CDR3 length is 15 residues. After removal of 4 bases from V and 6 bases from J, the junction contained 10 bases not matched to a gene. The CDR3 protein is CASSTRDRGRREQYF. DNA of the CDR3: TGCGCCAGCAGCACCCGGGACAGGGGAAGGCGCGAGCAGTACTTC.

CDR3 nucleotides: TGCAGCGTGGTTTTCAGGGCCACCGGCGACACCATATATTTT. Its protein is CSVVFRATGDTIYF. The chain has TRBV29-1 and TRBJ1-3, with D possibly TRBD1 on 5 matching bases. This CDR3 is 14 amino acids long. The germline CDR1 and CDR2 sequences are SQVTM and ANQGSEA. V gave up 6 bases and J gave up 8 bases, with 20 bases separating them.

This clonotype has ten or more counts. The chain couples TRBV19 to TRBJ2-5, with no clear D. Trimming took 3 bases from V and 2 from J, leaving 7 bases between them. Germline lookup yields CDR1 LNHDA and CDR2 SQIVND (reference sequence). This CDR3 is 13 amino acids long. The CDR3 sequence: CASSIPGQETQYF. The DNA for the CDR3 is TGTGCCAGTAGTATCCCCGGGCAAGAGACCCAGTACTTC.

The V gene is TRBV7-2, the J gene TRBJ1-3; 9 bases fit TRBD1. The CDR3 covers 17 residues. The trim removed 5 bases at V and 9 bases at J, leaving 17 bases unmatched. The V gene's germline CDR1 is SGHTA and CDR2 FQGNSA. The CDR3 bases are TGTGCCAGCAGCCCCCGAGCTCCGGGACAGGGAGGTGGCACCATATATTTT. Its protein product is CASSPRAPGQGGGTIYF.

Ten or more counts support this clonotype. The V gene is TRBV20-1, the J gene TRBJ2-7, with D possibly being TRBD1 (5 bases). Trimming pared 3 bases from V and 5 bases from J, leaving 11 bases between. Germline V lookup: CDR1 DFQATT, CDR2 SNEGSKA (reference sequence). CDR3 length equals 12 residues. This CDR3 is CSASVQGNEQYF. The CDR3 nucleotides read TGCAGTGCTAGCGTGCAGGGTAACGAGCAGTACTTC.

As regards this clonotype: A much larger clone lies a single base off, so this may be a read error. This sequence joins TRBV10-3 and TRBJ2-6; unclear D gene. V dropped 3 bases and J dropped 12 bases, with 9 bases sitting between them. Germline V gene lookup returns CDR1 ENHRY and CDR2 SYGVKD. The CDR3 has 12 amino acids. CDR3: CAISDAKGVLTF. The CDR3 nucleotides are TGTGCCATCAGTGACGCGAAGGGCGTCCTGACTTTC.

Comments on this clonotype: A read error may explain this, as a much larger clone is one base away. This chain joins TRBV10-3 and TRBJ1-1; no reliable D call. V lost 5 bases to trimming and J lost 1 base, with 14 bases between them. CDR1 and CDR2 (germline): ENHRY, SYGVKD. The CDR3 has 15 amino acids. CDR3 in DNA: TGTGCCATCAGTTACTCTCGGGGTTCGAACACTGAAGCTTTCTTT. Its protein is CAISYSRGSNTEAFF.

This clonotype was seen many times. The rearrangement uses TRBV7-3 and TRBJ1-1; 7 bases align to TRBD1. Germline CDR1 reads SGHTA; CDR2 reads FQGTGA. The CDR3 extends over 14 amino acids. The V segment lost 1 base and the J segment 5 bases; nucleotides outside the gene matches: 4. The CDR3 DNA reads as TGTGCCAGCAGCTTAAATGGCAGGGGGACTGAAGCTTTCTTT. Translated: CASSLNGRGTEAFF.

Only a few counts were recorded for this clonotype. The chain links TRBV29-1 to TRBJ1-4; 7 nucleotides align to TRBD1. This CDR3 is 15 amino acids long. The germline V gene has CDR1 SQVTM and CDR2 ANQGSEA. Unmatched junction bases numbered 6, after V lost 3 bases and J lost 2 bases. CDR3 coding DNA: TGCAGCGTTGACAAGGCAGGGGGTACTAATGAAAAACTGTTTTTT. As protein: CSVDKAGGTNEKLFF.

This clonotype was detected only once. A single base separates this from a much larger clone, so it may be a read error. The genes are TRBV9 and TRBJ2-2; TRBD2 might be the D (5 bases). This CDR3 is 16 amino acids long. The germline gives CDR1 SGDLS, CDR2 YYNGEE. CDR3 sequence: CASSVESLVGTGELLF. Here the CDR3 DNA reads TGTGCCAGCAGCGTAGAAAGCCTCGTGGGCACCGGGGAGCTGCTTTTT. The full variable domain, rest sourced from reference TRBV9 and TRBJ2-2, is DSGVTQTPKHLITATGQRVTLRCSPRSGDLSVYWYQQSLDQGLQFLIQYYNGEERAKGNILERFSAQQFPDLHSELNLSSLELGDSALYFCASSVESLVGTGELLFGEGSRLTVL.

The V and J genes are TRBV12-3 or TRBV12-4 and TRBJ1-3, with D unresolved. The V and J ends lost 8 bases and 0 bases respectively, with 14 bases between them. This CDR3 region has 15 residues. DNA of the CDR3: TGTGCCAGCCTACTTGAAGTGGGCTCTGGAAACACCATATATTTT. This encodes CASLLEVGSGNTIYF.